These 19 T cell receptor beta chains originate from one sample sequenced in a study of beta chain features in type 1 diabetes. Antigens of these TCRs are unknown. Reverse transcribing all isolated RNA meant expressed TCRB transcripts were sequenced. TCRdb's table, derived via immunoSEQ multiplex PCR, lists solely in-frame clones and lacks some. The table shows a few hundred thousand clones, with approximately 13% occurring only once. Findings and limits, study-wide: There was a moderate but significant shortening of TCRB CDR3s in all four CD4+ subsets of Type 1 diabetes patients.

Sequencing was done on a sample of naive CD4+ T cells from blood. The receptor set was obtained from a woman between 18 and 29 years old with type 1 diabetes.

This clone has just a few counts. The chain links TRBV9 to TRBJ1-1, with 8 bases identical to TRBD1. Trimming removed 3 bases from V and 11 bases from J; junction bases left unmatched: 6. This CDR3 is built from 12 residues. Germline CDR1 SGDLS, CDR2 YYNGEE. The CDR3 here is CASSARTGSAFF. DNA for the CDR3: TGTGCCAGCAGCGCCCGGACAGGGTCGGCTTTCTTT.

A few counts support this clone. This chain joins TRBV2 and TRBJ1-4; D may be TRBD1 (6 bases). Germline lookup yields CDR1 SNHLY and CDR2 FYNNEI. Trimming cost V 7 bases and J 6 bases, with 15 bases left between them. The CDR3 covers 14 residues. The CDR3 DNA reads TGTGCCAGCAATAAACAGGGATGGGATGAAAAACTGTTTTTT. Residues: CASNKQGWDEKLFF.

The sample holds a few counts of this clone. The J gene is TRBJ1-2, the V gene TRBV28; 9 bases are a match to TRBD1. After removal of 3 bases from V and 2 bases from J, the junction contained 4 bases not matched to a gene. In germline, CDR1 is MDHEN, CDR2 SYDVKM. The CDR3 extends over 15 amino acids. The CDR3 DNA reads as TGTGCCAGCAGTTTGCCGGGACAGGGCAACTATGGCTACACCTTC. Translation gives CASSLPGQGNYGYTF.

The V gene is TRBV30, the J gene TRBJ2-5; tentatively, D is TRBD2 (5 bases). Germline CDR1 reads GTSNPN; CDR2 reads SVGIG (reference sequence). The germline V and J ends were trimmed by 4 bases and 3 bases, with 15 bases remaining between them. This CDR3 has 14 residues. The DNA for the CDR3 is TGTGCCTGGAATTTTCAAGCGGCTAAAGAGACCCAGTACTTC. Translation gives CAWNFQAAKETQYF.

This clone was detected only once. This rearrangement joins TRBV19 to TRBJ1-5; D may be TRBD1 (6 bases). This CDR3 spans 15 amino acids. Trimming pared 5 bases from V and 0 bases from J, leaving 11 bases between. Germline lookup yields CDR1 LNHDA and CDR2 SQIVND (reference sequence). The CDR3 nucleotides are TGTGCCAGTAGTGGCAGGGGAGATAGCAATCAGCCCCAGCATTTT. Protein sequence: CASSGRGDSNQPQHF.

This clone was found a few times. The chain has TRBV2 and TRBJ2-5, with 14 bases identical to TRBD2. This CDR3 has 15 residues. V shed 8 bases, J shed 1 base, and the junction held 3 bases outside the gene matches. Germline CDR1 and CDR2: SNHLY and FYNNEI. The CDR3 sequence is CASQGTSGSQETQYF. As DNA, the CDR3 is TGTGCCAGCCAGGGGACTAGCGGGAGCCAAGAGACCCAGTACTTC.

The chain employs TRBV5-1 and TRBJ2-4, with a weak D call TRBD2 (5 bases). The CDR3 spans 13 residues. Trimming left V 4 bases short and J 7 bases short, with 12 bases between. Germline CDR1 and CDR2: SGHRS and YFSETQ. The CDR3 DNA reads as TGCGCCAGCAGCCCCGACGGCGGGAACATTCAGTACTTC. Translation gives CASSPDGGNIQYF.

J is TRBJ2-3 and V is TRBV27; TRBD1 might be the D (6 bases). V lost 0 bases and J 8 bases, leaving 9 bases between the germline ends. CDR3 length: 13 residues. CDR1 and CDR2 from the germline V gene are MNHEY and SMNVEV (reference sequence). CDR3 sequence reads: CASSLSSGATQYF. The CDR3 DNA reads TGTGCCAGCAGTTTATCTTCAGGGGCTACGCAGTATTTT.

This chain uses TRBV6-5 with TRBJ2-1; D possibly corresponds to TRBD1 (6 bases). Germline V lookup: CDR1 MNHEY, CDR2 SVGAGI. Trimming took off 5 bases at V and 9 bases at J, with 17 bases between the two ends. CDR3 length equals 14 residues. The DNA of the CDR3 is TGTGCCAGCAGTATCCTGGGACAAAAGGGTGAGCAGTTCTTC. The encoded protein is CASSILGQKGEQFF.

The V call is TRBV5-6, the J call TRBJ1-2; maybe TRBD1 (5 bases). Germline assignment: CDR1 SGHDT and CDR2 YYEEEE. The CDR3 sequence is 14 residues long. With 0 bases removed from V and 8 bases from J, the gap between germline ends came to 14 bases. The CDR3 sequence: CASSLGIGEVGYTF. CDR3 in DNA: TGTGCCAGCAGCTTGGGGATAGGGGAGGTCGGCTACACCTTC.

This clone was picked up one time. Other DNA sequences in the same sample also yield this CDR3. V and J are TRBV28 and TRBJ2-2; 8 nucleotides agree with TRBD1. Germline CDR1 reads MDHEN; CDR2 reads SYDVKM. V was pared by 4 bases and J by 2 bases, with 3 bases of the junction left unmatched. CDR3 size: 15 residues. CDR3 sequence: CASSSGQVNTGELFF. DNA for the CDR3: TGTGCCAGCAGTTCGGGACAGGTCAACACCGGGGAGCTGTTTTTT.

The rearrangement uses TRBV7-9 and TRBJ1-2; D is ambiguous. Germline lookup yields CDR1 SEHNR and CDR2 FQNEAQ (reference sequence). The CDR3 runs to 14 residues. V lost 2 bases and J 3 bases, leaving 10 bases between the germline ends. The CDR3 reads CASSLTSHHYGYTF. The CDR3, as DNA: TGTGCCAGCAGCTTAACGAGTCATCACTATGGCTACACCTTC.

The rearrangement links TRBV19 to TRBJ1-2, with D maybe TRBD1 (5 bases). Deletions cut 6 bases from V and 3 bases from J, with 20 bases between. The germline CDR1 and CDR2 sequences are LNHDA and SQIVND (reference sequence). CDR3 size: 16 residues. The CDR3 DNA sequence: TGTGCCAGTAGCCCAAGGTGGCAGGGCGGTTACTATGGCTACACCTTC. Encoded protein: CASSPRWQGGYYGYTF.

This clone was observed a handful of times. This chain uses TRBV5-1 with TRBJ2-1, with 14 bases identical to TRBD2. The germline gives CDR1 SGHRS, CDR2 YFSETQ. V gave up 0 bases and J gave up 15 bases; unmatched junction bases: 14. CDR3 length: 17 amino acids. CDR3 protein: CASSLEGPGTSGGRAFF. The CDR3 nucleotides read TGCGCCAGCAGCTTGGAGGGGCCTGGGACTAGCGGGGGCCGAGCGTTCTTC.

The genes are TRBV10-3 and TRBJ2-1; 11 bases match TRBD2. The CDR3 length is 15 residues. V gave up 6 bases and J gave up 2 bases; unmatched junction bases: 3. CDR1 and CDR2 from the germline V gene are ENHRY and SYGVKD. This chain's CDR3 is CAIRAGLAAYNEQFF. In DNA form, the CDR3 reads TGTGCCATCAGGGCGGGACTAGCGGCCTACAATGAGCAGTTCTTC.

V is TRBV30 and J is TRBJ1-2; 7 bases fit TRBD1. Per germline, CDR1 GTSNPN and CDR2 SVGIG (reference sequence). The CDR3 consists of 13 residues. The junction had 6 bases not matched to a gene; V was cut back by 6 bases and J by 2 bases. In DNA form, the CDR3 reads TGTGCCTGTCATACGGGACAGAACTATGGCTACACCTTC. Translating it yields CACHTGQNYGYTF.

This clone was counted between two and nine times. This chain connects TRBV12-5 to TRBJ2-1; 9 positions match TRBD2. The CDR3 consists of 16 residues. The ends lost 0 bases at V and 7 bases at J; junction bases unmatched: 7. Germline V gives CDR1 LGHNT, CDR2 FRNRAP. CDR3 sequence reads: CASGLVLAGGRNEQFF. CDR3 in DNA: TGTGCTAGTGGTTTGGTACTGGCGGGAGGGCGGAATGAGCAGTTCTTC.

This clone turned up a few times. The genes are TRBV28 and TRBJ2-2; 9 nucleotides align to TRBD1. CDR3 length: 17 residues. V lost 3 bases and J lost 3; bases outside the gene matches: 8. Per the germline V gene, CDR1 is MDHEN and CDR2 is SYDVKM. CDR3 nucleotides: TGTGCCAGCAGTTTCCCGGTCGGGACAGGGTACACCGGGGAGCTGTTTTTT. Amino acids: CASSFPVGTGYTGELFF.

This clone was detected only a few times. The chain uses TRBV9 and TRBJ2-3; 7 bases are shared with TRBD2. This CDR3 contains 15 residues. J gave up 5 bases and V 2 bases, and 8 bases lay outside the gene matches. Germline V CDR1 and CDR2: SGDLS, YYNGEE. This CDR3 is CASSVDGRLVDTQYF. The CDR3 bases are TGTGCCAGCAGCGTTGACGGGAGGTTGGTAGATACGCAGTATTTT. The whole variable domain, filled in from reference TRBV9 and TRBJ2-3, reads DSGVTQTPKHLITATGQRVTLRCSPRSGDLSVYWYQQSLDQGLQFLIQYYNGEERAKGNILERFSAQQFPDLHSELNLSSLELGDSALYFCASSVDGRLVDTQYFGPGTRLTVL.